The 22 T cell receptor beta chains below come from one sample, sequenced in a study of blood T cell repertoires in COVID-19. This table comes from immunoSEQ multiplex PCR, and its TCRdb copy is limited to in-frame clones, with some not included. The table has some 140,000 clones, about 90% seen once. The material sequenced was peripheral blood. The source of these receptors is a man aged 50 to 59 with acute or convalescent COVID-19.

This chain joins TRBV7-9 and TRBJ1-1, with D perhaps TRBD1 (6 bases). The CDR3 is 17 residues long. Germline V lookup: CDR1 SEHNR, CDR2 FQNEAQ (reference sequence). The ends were cut back, 6 bases at V and 3 bases at J, with 23 bases in the middle. In DNA, the CDR3 is TGTGCCAGCAGTTCCGACGGGACACTCTTAGGGGACACTGAAGCTTTCTTT. Its protein is CASSSDGTLLGDTEAFF. The variable domain in full, completed from reference TRBV7-9 and TRBJ1-1, reads DTGVSQNPRHKITKRGQNVTFRCDPISEHNRLYWYRQTLGQGPEFLTYFQNEAQLEKSRLLSDRFSAERPKGSFSTLEIQRTEQGDSAMYLCASSSDGTLLGDTEAFFGQGTRLTVV.

The J gene is TRBJ1-6, the V gene TRBV5-4; possibly TRBD1 for D (6 bases). The V end was cut by 1 base, the J end by 7 bases, with 15 bases between. The CDR3 has 16 amino acids. Germline CDR1 SGHNT, CDR2 YYREEE (reference sequence). CDR3 DNA: TGTGCCAGCAGCTTGAGGGACACCGGAGTAAATTCACCCCTCCACTTT. Translation gives CASSLRDTGVNSPLHF.

The CDR3 reads CSVWREGRYNEQFF. The CDR3 nucleotides are TGCAGCGTTTGGCGGGAGGGCCGGTACAATGAGCAGTTCTTC. This sequence joins TRBV29-1 and TRBJ2-1, with TRBD2 identical over 9 bases. The CDR3 extends over 14 amino acids. Germline V gives CDR1 SQVTM, CDR2 ANQGSEA. The V segment lost 5 bases and the J segment 4 bases; nucleotides outside the gene matches: 6.

V is TRBV9 and J is TRBJ1-3; the D gene is possibly TRBD1 (5 bases). Trimming took off 3 bases at V and 0 bases at J, with 13 bases between the two ends. Germline CDR1 and CDR2: SGDLS and YYNGEE. The CDR3 length is 16 residues. CDR3 sequence reads: CASSEGWRGSGNTIYF. The CDR3 DNA sequence: TGTGCCAGCAGCGAGGGATGGAGGGGCTCTGGAAACACCATATATTTT.

The chain links TRBV3-1 (or the pseudogene TRBV3-2) to TRBJ1-1; 8 nucleotides match TRBD1. The CDR3 has 15 residues. CDR1 and CDR2 from the germline V gene are LGHDT and YNNKEL (reference sequence). Losses at the gene ends were 1 base for V and 4 bases for J; bases not matched to a gene: 5. The CDR3 DNA follows: TGTGCCAGCAGCCAAGCAGGGGGCGCGGGCACTGAAGCTTTCTTT. It is translated as CASSQAGGAGTEAFF.

CDR3 in amino acids: CASSFAGGPGETQYF. The CDR3 DNA follows: TGTGCCAGCAGCTTTGCGGGAGGGCCGGGTGAGACCCAGTACTTC. The chain carries TRBV7-9 and TRBJ2-5, with 9 bases fitting TRBD2. Germline V gene lookup returns CDR1 SEHNR and CDR2 FQNEAQ (reference sequence). V dropped 3 bases and J dropped 5; count of bases not matched to a gene: 7. The CDR3 has 15 amino acids.

This clone was counted once. This chain joins TRBV12-3 or TRBV12-4 and TRBJ2-2; D ambiguous. CDR3 length equals 13 residues. V dropped 7 bases and J dropped 6 bases, with 12 bases sitting between them. The CDR3 protein is CASTSPASGELFF. CDR3 DNA: TGTGCCAGCACCTCCCCTGCGTCCGGGGAGCTGTTTTTT.

This rearrangement joins TRBV5-4 to TRBJ2-6, with TRBD2 identical over 8 bases. The CDR3 consists of 16 residues. Germline loops: CDR1 SGHNT, CDR2 YYREEE (reference sequence). The V gene end was trimmed by 3 bases and the J gene end by 2 bases; junction bases not matched to a gene: 4. The CDR3 DNA sequence: TGTGCCAGCAGCTCCGGAGCGGGGGCTGGGGCCAACGTCCTGACTTTC. Translation: CASSSGAGAGANVLTF. The full variable domain, in which reference TRBV5-4 and TRBJ2-6 provide the parts outside the CDR3, is ETGVTQSPTHLIKTRGQQVTLRCSSQSGHNTVSWYQQALGQGPQFIFQYYREEENGRGNFPPRFSGLQFPNYSSELNVNALELDDSALYLCASSSGAGAGANVLTFGAGSRLTVL.

This clone was found once. The chain combines TRBV15 with TRBJ2-5, with a possible D match to TRBD2 (6 bases). This CDR3 has 18 amino acids. In germline, CDR1 is LNHNV, CDR2 YYDKDF (reference sequence). The V end was cut by 3 bases, the J end by 5 bases, with 25 bases between. As DNA, the CDR3 is TGTGCCACCAGCAGTACCCTTAAAGGGTCCACTCGGGGGGAGACCCAGTACTTC. It specifies CATSSTLKGSTRGETQYF.

This clone showed up just once. The chain couples TRBV6-5 to TRBJ1-1, with 7 bases identical to TRBD1. Trimming cost V 5 bases and J 3 bases; bases outside gene matches: 6. This CDR3 region has 14 residues. In germline, CDR1 is MNHEY, CDR2 SVGAGI. This CDR3 reads CASSTQGVYTEAFF. The CDR3 nucleotides are TGTGCCAGCAGTACCCAGGGGGTGTACACTGAAGCTTTCTTT.

This sequence joins TRBV7-2 and TRBJ2-3; 8 bases line up with TRBD2. Germline CDR1 reads SGHTA; CDR2 reads FQGNSA. CDR3 length: 15 amino acids. V lost 5 bases and J lost 6; bases outside the gene matches: 10. CDR3 bases: TGTGCCAGCAGCCCCCTCGGGGGGGCCGGGGATACGCAGTATTTT. This translates into CASSPLGGAGDTQYF.

V gene TRBV5-1 combines with J gene TRBJ1-5; the match to TRBD1 covers 8 bases. The CDR3 length is 15 residues. Germline loops: CDR1 SGHRS, CDR2 YFSETQ. The junction had 4 bases not matched to a gene; V was cut back by 4 bases and J by 1 base. The CDR3 protein is CASSADRESNQPQHF. CDR3 nucleotide sequence: TGCGCCAGCAGCGCGGACAGGGAGAGCAATCAGCCCCAGCATTTT.

This rearrangement joins TRBV2 to TRBJ1-6; 7 bases align to TRBD1. The germline CDR1 and CDR2 sequences are SNHLY and FYNNEI. The CDR3 is 15 amino acids. J gave up 4 bases and V 5 bases, and 5 bases lay outside the gene matches. The CDR3: CASSSQGTYNSPLHF. DNA of the CDR3: TGTGCCAGCAGTTCACAGGGGACTTATAATTCACCCCTCCACTTT.

This clone was seen only once. The rearrangement joins TRBV3-1 (or the pseudogene TRBV3-2) to TRBJ2-1; D is undetermined. CDR3 size: 12 residues. The germline V gene encodes CDR1 LGHDT and CDR2 YNNKEL (reference sequence). The ends were cut back, 0 bases at V and 15 bases at J, with 12 bases in the middle. This CDR3 is CASSQDPMSLFF. The CDR3 DNA reads TGTGCCAGCAGCCAAGATCCGATGAGCCTGTTCTTC.

The gene calls are TRBV10-3 and TRBJ2-3; 10 positions agree with TRBD1. The ends lost 7 bases at V and 3 bases at J; junction bases unmatched: 4. The CDR3 is 14 residues long. CDR1 is ENHRY, CDR2 SYGVKD, per germline. Here the CDR3 DNA reads TGTGCCATCAACGACAGGGGGCAGACAGATACGCAGTATTTT. It translates to CAINDRGQTDTQYF.

The chain links TRBV23-1 to TRBJ2-2; TRBD1 matches at 8 bases. TRBV23-1 is an open reading frame, and its role is uncertain. The CDR3 is 16 residues long. After removal of 4 bases from V and 6 bases from J, the junction contained 10 bases not matched to a gene. The CDR3 region has the DNA TGCGCCAGCAGTCCAAGGACAGGGCTCTATTCCGGGGAGCTGTTTTTT. Translating gives CASSPRTGLYSGELFF.

The chain recombines TRBV5-5 with TRBJ1-5; no clear D gene. CDR3 length equals 14 residues. The V and J ends lost 0 bases and 4 bases respectively, with 8 bases between them. Germline CDR1 SGHKS, CDR2 YYEKEE (reference sequence). The DNA of the CDR3 is TGTGCCAGCAGCTTGGCATCCGGGAATCAGCCCCAGCATTTT. Its protein is CASSLASGNQPQHF. Supplemented by reference TRBV5-5 and TRBJ1-5, the full variable domain reads DAGVTQSPTHLIKTRGQQVTLRCSPISGHKSVSWYQQVLGQGPQFIFQYYEKEERGRGNFPDRFSARQFPNYSSELNVNALLLGDSALYLCASSLASGNQPQHFGDGTRLSIL.

The V call is TRBV18, the J call TRBJ2-7, with TRBD1 identical over 8 bases. The CDR3 sequence is 15 residues long. CDR1 and CDR2 from the germline V gene are KGHSH and LQKENI. The V and J ends lost 2 bases and 3 bases, in that order; junction bases with no gene match: 6. The DNA of the CDR3 is TGTGCCAGCTCACCAGAGGGGACAGGATTCTACGAGCAGTACTTC. Protein sequence: CASSPEGTGFYEQYF. Supplemented by reference TRBV18 and TRBJ2-7, the full variable domain reads NAGVMQNPRHLVRRRGQEARLRCSPMKGHSHVYWYRQLPEEGLKFMVYLQKENIIDESGMPKERFSAEFPKEGPSILRIQQVVRGDSAAYFCASSPEGTGFYEQYFGPGTRLTVT.

This clone was seen once. This chain links TRBV27 with TRBJ2-3, with 9 bases identical to TRBD2. Germline V gives CDR1 MNHEY, CDR2 SMNVEV (reference sequence). V lost 2 bases and J lost 4; bases outside the gene matches: 7. This CDR3 is built from 16 residues. Here the CDR3 DNA reads TGTGCCAGCAGTTTAGGGGTGGCGGGAGGGTCAGATACGCAGTATTTT. Translating it yields CASSLGVAGGSDTQYF.

The chain has TRBV27 and TRBJ1-5; D call uncertain. This CDR3 spans 16 amino acids. V shed 3 bases and J shed 0 bases, with 12 bases lying between them. CDR1 is MNHEY, CDR2 SMNVEV, per germline (reference sequence). CDR3 in amino acids: CASSFPESYSNQPQHF. The DNA for the CDR3 is TGTGCCAGCAGTTTCCCGGAGTCATATAGCAATCAGCCCCAGCATTTT.

The chain joins TRBV5-1 to TRBJ2-5; 8 bases are a match to TRBD1. V gave up 3 bases and J gave up 5 bases; unmatched junction bases: 9. The germline V gene encodes CDR1 SGHRS and CDR2 YFSETQ. The CDR3 sequence is 15 residues long. CDR3 sequence: CASSSGQGIRETQYF. The CDR3 nucleotides are TGCGCCAGCAGCTCCGGACAGGGTATAAGGGAGACCCAGTACTTC. Full variable domain (remainder filled in from reference TRBV5-1 and TRBJ2-5): KAGVTQTPRYLIKTRGQQVTLSCSPISGHRSVSWYQQTPGQGLQFLFEYFSETQRNKGNFPGRFSGRQFSNSRSEMNVSTLELGDSALYLCASSSGQGIRETQYFGPGTRLLVL.

This clone has just a few counts. This sequence joins TRBV10-3 and TRBJ1-2; 9 positions match TRBD1. V dropped 6 bases and J dropped 2; count of bases not matched to a gene: 4. Germline CDR1 reads ENHRY; CDR2 reads SYGVKD. The CDR3 length is 14 residues. In nucleotides, the CDR3 is TGTGCCATCAGAACCGGACAGGGGAACTATGGCTACACCTTC. This codes for CAIRTGQGNYGYTF.